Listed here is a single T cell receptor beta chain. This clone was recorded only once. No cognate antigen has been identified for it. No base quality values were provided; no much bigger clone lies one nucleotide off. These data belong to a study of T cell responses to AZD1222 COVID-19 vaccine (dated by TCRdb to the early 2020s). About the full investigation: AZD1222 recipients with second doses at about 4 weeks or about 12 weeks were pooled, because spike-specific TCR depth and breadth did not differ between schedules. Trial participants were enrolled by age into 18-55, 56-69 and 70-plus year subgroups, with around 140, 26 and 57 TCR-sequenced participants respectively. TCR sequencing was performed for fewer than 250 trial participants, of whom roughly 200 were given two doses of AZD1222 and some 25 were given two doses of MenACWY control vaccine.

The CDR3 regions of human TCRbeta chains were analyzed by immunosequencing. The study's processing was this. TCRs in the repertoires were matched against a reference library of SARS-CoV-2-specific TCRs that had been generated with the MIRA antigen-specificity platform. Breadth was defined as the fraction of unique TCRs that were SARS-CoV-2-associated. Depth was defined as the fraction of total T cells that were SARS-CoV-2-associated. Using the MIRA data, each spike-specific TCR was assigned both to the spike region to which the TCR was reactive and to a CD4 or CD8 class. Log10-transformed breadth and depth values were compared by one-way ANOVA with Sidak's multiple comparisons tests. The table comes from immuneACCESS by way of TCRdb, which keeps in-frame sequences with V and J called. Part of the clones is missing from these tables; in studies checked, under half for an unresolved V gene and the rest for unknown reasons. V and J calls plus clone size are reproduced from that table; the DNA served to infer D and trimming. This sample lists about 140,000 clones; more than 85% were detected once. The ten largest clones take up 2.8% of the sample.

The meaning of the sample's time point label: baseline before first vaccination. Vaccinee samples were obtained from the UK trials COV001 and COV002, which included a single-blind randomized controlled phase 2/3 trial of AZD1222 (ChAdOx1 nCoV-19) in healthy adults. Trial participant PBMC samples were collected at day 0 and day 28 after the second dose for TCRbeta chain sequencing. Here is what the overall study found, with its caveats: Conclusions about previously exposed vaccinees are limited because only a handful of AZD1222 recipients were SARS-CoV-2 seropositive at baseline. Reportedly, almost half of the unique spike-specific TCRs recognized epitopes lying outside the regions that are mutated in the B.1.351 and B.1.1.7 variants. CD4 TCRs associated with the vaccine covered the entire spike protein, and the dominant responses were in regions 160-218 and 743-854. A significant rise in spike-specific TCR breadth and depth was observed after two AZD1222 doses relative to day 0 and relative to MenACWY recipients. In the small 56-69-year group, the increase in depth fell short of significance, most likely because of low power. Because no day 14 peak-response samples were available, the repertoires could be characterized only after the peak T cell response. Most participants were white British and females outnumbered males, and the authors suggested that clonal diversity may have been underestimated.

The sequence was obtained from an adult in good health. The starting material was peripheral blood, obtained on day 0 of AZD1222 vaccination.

The DNA reads TGTGCCAGCAGGGGGACAGGGGGTGCCTATGGCTACACCTTC. This translates into CASRGTGGAYGYTF. The rearrangement joined TRBV6-5 to TRBJ1-2; 11 central nucleotides agree with TRBD1. CDR1 and CDR2 are drawn from the germline V gene: MNHEY, SVGAGI. V trim: 6 bases; J trim: 4 bases; unmatched bases: 4. Including the terminal cysteine and phenylalanine, the CDR3 comprises 14 residues. Only the CDR3 DNA stays, 42 bases, in frame from base 1.